By sample share, the clone carrying this TCR beta chain is medium-sized. The antigen is unknown. Assay: immunoSEQ multiplex PCR; the TCRdb copy retains only in-frame clones and omits some. The data hold about 4,000 clones, with 41% observed a single time. The data were obtained in a study of CXCR4 blockade with PD-1 therapy in pancreatic cancer. Regarding the study as a whole: Tumor clonality averaged roughly 0.15 versus 0.05 in healthy blood, not predicting survival. Clone frequency correlated with its number of distinct nucleotide rearrangements. Only TCRbeta chains were sequenced here.

V gave up 5 bases and J gave up 0 bases, with 10 bases separating them. This CDR3 region has 14 residues. Germline CDR1 reads SGDLS; CDR2 reads YYNGEE. V usage is TRBV9 and J usage is TRBJ2-3; D not resolved. Sample: tumor tissue. This TCR came from a human donor with pancreatic ductal adenocarcinoma. CDR3 sequence (DNA): TGTGCCAGCAGTGGATCCTATAGCACAGATACGCAGTATTTT. It encodes CASSGSYSTDTQYF.